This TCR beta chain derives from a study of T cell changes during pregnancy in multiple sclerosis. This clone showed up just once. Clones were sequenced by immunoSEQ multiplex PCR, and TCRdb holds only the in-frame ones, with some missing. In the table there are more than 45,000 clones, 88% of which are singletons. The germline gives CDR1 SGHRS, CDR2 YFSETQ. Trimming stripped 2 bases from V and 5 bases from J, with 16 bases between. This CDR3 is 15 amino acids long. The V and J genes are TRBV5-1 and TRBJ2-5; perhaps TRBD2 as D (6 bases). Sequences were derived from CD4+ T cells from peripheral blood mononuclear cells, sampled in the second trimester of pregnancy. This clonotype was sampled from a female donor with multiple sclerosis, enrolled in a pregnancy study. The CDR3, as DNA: TGCGCCAGCAGCTTTGGGGACTCACGATCGGAGACCCAGTACTTC. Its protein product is CASSFGDSRSETQYF.